This T cell receptor beta chain comes out of a study of cytomegalovirus exposure and HLA in healthy donors. Regarding this clone: Its antigen is still unknown.

Study findings and constraints: In the 120 or so validation repertoires, approximately 94% of cluster scores exceeded 0, per a later analysis. Altogether, more than 150 TCR beta chains were recorded as cytomegalovirus-associated.

CDR1 is MDHEN, CDR2 SYDVKM, per germline. Trimming removed 6 bases from V and 1 base from J, with 13 bases in between. The CDR3 is 15 amino acids. TCRdb's table, derived via immunoSEQ multiplex PCR, lists solely in-frame clones and lacks some. Here the sample spans roughly 330,000 clones, 87% being singletons. V and J are TRBV28 and TRBJ1-5, with D tentatively TRBD1 (5 bases). The TCR comes from a woman aged 25 to 39 in good health and CMV-seropositive. Sequencing input: PBMCs. The CDR3 region has the DNA TGTGCCAGCAGCACAGGACACAAAAGCAATCAGCCCCAGCATTTT. Its translation is CASSTGHKSNQPQHF.